This T cell receptor beta chain derives from a study of control samples from healthy donors and cancer patients. Produced via immunoSEQ multiplex PCR; TCRdb's table is partial and in-frame only. Here the sample spans under 100,000 clones, around 89% being singletons. J lost 2 bases, V lost 5 bases, and 8 bases had no gene match. The germline CDR1 and CDR2 sequences are MNHNY and SVGAGI (reference sequence). CDR3 length: 15 residues. Sequenced sample: blood. The clonotype was recovered from a woman in her 70s in good health. This chain connects TRBV6-6 to TRBJ1-2; 7 positions match TRBD1. The CDR3 sequence: CASSLPAGQNYGYTF. DNA for the CDR3: TGTGCCAGCAGTCTACCTGCGGGACAGAACTATGGCTACACCTTC.